Listed here are 7 T cell receptor beta chains from one sample, sequenced in a study of blood T cell repertoires in COVID-19 (dated by TCRdb to about 2020). Library preparation used the immunoSEQ multiplex PCR assay. The immuneACCESS repertoire file appears here via TCRdb, limited to in-frame rearrangements. These files lack a portion of the clones; in checked studies, under half of the deficit traces to unresolved V genes, and the cause of the others is not known. The sample includes approximately 210,000 clones, with 92% observed a single time. The top ten clones comprise 1% to 1.5% of the sample. The sequenced sample was peripheral blood. Receptor source: a man between 25 and 39 years old with acute or convalescent COVID-19.

J is TRBJ1-5 and V is TRBV19, with 8 bases identical to TRBD1. Looked up from germline, CDR1 is LNHDA and CDR2 is SQIVND (reference sequence). Unmatched junction bases numbered 15, after V lost 5 bases and J lost 0 bases. The CDR3 covers 19 residues. CDR3 nucleotide sequence: TGTGCCAGTAGTCCAATCGACAGGGGTTCAATTGATAGCAATCAGCCCCAGCATTTT. Encoded protein: CASSPIDRGSIDSNQPQHF.

CDR3 sequence (DNA): TGTGCCAGCAACTACGGGGAGGGCGAGCAGTACTTC. The encoded protein is CASNYGEGEQYF. The chain links TRBV6-6 to TRBJ2-7, with 7 bases fitting TRBD2. CDR3 size: 12 residues. V was pared by 7 bases and J by 6 bases, with 6 bases of the junction left unmatched. Germline CDR1 reads MNHNY; CDR2 reads SVGAGI (reference sequence).

CDR3 bases: TGTGCCAGCTCACCTTTTGGACAGGCTGACTATGGCTACACCTTC. Translated: CASSPFGQADYGYTF. The chain uses TRBV18 and TRBJ1-2; 7 bases line up with TRBD1. Unmatched junction bases numbered 7, after V lost 3 bases and J lost 3 bases. Germline V lookup: CDR1 KGHSH, CDR2 LQKENI. The CDR3 has 15 residues.

The CDR3 sequence is CASRETGWRTDTQYF. CDR3 sequence (DNA): TGTGCCAGCAGAGAGACAGGGTGGCGCACAGATACGCAGTATTTT. The V and J genes are TRBV2 and TRBJ2-3; TRBD1 aligns across 7 bases. This CDR3 has 15 amino acids. Germline CDR1 is SNHLY and CDR2 is FYNNEI. Losses at the gene ends were 6 bases for V and 1 base for J; bases not matched to a gene: 7.

The chain employs TRBV5-1 and TRBJ2-2, with a tentative D call TRBD2 (5 bases). The V end was cut by 0 bases, the J end by 3 bases, with 9 bases between. This CDR3 spans 15 amino acids. Germline CDR1 SGHRS, CDR2 YFSETQ. The CDR3 loop reads CASSLEGGHTGELFF. The CDR3 nucleotides are TGCGCCAGCAGCTTGGAAGGAGGTCACACCGGGGAGCTGTTTTTT.

The chain employs TRBV7-9 and TRBJ2-1, with unresolved D. V dropped 2 bases and J dropped 6 bases, with 5 bases sitting between them. From germline, CDR1 is SEHNR and CDR2 FQNEAQ (reference sequence). The CDR3 runs to 12 residues. CDR3 amino acids: CASSLSGNEQFF. CDR3 DNA sequence: TGTGCCAGCAGCTTATCAGGCAATGAGCAGTTCTTC.

The chain has TRBV19 and TRBJ1-6; D call uncertain. The CDR3 runs to 17 residues. V lost 0 bases and J lost 7, with 16 bases in between. Germline CDR1 reads LNHDA; CDR2 reads SQIVND (reference sequence). CDR3 sequence: CASSIDRGRALNSPLHF. In DNA form, the CDR3 reads TGTGCCAGTAGTATAGATCGCGGGCGCGCTTTAAATTCACCCCTCCACTTT.